This TCR beta chain was obtained from a study of cytomegalovirus exposure and HLA in healthy donors. Findings and caveats of the study: In a later analysis, a missense DCLRE1C variant was linked to TCR beta V- and J-gene trimming.

With 60 Vbeta and 13 Jbeta primers, the PCR was carried out. Clones were read by immunoSEQ multiplex PCR, and TCRdb kept only the in-frame ones, dropping some. The sample carries about 98,000 clones, nearly 65% recorded once. The CDR3 loop spans 15 amino acids. Looked up from germline, CDR1 is SGHRS and CDR2 is YFSETQ. The V end lost 6 bases, the J end lost 0 bases, and 12 bases lay between the germline ends. A remark on this clone: Its specificity is unknown.

The specimen sequenced was PBMCs. The chain is built from TRBV5-1 and TRBJ1-4; D not certain. The TCR originated in a human donor in good health. The CDR3 bases are TGCGCCAGCAACCCCGACACTTCAACTAATGAAAAACTGTTTTTT. The encoded protein is CASNPDTSTNEKLFF. Complete variable domain (other parts from reference TRBV5-1 and TRBJ1-4): KAGVTQTPRYLIKTRGQQVTLSCSPISGHRSVSWYQQTPGQGLQFLFEYFSETQRNKGNFPGRFSGRQFSNSRSEMNVSTLELGDSALYLCASNPDTSTNEKLFFGSGTQLSVL.